The rows below give T cell receptor beta chains drawn from one sample of a study of shared clonotypes between healthy human individuals. Repertoires were generated with immunoSEQ multiplex PCR, while TCRdb's copy carries only in-frame clones and drops some. The top ten clones hold approximately 0.2% of a sample with fewer than 1 million clones, about 96% of them seen once. The sequencing input was naive CD8+ T cells sorted from blood. These receptors came from a man younger than 40 in good health. CDR3s include the opening cysteine and the closing phenylalanine or tryptophan. Fields, in order: V gene, CDR3 protein.

V gene: TRBV25-1
CDR3 protein: CASRGSGASYEQYF

V gene: TRBV7-2
CDR3 protein: CASSFSTSGAISSYEQYF

V gene: TRBV5-1
CDR3 protein: CASSQGLAGVVMYTQYF

V gene: TRBV7-9
CDR3 protein: CASSRGQGALTEAFF

V gene: TRBV5-1
CDR3 protein: CASSQGSSGANVLTF

V gene: TRBV7-9
CDR3 protein: CASSLADRTNTIYF

V gene: TRBV27
CDR3 protein: CASSPENTGELFF

V gene: TRBV6-4
CDR3 protein: CASKEDTYYNEQFF

V gene: TRBV19
CDR3 protein: CASSIELAVYTDTQYF

V gene: TRBV10-3
CDR3 protein: CAMGAGSIDEQYF

V gene: TRBV18
CDR3 protein: CASSPTNWGALRDTQYF

V gene: TRBV7-9
CDR3 protein: CASKYTGATEELFF

V gene: TRBV7-8
CDR3 protein: CASSLRDRPPRNIQYF

V gene: TRBV7-2
CDR3 protein: CASSPVTVSTDTQYF

V gene: TRBV15
CDR3 protein: CATSRDRAAYEQYF

V gene: TRBV5-1
CDR3 protein: CASSVREQNYGYTF

V gene: TRBV5-1
CDR3 protein: CASSLEGPWGTEAFF

V gene: TRBV29-1
CDR3 protein: CSPVVGGEAFF